This T cell receptor beta chain appears in the sequencing data of a study of shared clonotypes between healthy human individuals. This CDR3 is built from 14 residues. The J segment lost 7 bases and the V segment lost 1 base, leaving 5 bases of the junction unmatched. Assay used: immunoSEQ multiplex PCR; TCRdb lists only in-frame clones, some missing. The data show about 960,000 clones, approximately 80% seen once. Study-level findings and limits: Larger estimated richness was generally seen in naive subsets than in memory subsets.

As regards this clone: What it recognizes is unknown.

CD4+ cells yielded CD45RA+ naive and CD45RA-negative memory subsets. The J gene is TRBJ1-2, the V gene TRBV23-1; 8 bases line up with TRBD1. TRBV23-1 has ORF status, its function being uncertain. This receptor was obtained from a man between 18 and 35 years old in good health. Specimen: memory CD4+ T cells sorted from blood. Subset here: CD45RA-negative fraction. The CDR3 loop reads CASSQCDRGLGYTF. The CDR3 DNA reads TGCGCCAGCAGTCAATGTGACAGGGGTCTTGGCTACACCTTC.